This note documents a single TCR beta chain sequence. This entry is derived from a study of T cell changes during pregnancy in multiple sclerosis. V lost 8 bases and J lost 8, with 12 bases in between. The CDR3 is made up of 11 amino acids. Germline V gene data show CDR1 as SGHNT and CDR2 as YENEEA. Clones were read by immunoSEQ multiplex PCR, and TCRdb kept only the in-frame ones, dropping some. This repertoire shows 40,000 to 50,000 clones, around 93% found once; its top ten account for less than 0.65%. The receptor was isolated from a female donor with multiple sclerosis, enrolled in a pregnancy study. This sequence joins TRBV11-3 and TRBJ1-1; perhaps TRBD1 as D (6 bases). The sequences come from CD4+ T cells from peripheral blood mononuclear cells, collected in the third trimester of pregnancy. The CDR3 loop reads CASATGSEAFF. DNA of the CDR3: TGTGCCAGCGCCACAGGGAGCGAAGCTTTCTTT.